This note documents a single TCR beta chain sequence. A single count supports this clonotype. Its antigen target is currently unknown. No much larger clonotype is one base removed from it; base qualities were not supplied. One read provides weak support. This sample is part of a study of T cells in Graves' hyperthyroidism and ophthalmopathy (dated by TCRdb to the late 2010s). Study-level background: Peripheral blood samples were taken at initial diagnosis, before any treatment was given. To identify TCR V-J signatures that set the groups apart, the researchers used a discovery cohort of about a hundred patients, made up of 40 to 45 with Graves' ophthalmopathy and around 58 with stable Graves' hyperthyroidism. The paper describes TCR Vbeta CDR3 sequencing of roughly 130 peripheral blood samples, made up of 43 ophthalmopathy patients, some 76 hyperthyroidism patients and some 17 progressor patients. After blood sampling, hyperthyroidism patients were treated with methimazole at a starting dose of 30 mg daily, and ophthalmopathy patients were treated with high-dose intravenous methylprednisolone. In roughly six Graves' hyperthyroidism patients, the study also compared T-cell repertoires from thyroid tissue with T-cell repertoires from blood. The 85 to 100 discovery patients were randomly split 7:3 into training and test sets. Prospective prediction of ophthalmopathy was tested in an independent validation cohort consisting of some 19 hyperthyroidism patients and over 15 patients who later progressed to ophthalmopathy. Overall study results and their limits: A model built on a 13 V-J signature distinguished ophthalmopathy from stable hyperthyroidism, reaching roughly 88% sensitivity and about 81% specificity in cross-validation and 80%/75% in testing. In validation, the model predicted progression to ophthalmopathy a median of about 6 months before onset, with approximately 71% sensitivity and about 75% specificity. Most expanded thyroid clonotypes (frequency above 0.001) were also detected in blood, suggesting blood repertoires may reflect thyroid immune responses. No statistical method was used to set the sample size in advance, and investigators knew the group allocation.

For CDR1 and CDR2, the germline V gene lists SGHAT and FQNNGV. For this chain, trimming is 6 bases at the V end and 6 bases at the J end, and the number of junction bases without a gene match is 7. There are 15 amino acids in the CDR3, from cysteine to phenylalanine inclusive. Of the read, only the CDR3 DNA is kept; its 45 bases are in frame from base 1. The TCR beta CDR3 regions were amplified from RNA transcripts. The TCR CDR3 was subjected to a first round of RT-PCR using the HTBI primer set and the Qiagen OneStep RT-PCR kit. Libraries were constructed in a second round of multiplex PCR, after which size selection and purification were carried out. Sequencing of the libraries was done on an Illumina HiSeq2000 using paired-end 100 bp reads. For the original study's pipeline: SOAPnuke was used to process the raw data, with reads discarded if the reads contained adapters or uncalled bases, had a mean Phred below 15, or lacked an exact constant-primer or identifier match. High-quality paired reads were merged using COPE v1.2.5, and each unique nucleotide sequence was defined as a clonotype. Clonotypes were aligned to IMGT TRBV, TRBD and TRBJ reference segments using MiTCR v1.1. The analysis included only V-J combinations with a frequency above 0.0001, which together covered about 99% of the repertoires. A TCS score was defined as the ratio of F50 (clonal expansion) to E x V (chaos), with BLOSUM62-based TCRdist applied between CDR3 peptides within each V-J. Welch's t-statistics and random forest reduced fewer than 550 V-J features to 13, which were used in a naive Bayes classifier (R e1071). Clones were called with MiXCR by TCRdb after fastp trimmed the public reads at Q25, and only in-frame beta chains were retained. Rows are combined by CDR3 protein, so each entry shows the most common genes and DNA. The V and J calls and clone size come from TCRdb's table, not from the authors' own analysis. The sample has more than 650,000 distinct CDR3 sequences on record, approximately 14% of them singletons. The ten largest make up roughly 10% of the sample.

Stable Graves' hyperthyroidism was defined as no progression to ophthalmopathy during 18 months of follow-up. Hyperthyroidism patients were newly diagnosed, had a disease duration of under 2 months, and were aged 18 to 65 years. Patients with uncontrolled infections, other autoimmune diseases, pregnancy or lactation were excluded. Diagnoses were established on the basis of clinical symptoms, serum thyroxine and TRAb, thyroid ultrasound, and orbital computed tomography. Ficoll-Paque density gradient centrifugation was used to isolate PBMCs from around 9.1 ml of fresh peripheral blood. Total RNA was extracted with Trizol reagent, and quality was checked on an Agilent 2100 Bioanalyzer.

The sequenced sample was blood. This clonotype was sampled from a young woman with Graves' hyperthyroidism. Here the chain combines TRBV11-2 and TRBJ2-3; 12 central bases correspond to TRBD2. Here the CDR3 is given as CASRTLAGGGDTQYF. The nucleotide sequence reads TGTGCCAGCAGAACCCTAGCGGGAGGGGGGGATACGCAGTATTTT.